This T cell receptor beta chain was profiled in a study of a mutant IDH1 vaccine in newly diagnosed glioma. Study information: Earlier treatment was radiotherapy, temozolomide, or both, with most getting both.

Method: immunoSEQ multiplex PCR; TCRdb's copy keeps in-frame clones and lacks some. The sample carries roughly 70,000 clones, around 83% recorded once. Time point defined: baseline, week 1 (first vaccination visit). Described treatment: pre-vaccination baseline after standard-of-care therapy. The donors' diagnosis was new WHO grade 3 or 4 astrocytoma that was IDH1-mutant and ATRX-lost. After removal of 1 base from V and 5 bases from J, the junction contained 13 bases not matched to a gene. Germline V gives CDR1 SGHRS, CDR2 YFSETQ. There are 17 residues in the CDR3. The receptor's source is a woman aged 18 to 35 with glioma. Some clones in this sample may be carry-over from other donors' samples. This chain joins TRBV5-1 and TRBJ2-7, with 9 bases identical to TRBD1. The sequencing here drew on peripheral blood mononuclear cells (PBMCs), taken from a glioma patient treated with radiotherapy, temozolomide or both. This CDR3 is CASSLILPGQGGNEQYF. In DNA form, the CDR3 reads TGCGCCAGCAGCTTGATCCTCCCGGGACAGGGTGGGAACGAGCAGTACTTC. The full variable domain, rest sourced from reference TRBV5-1 and TRBJ2-7, is KAGVTQTPRYLIKTRGQQVTLSCSPISGHRSVSWYQQTPGQGLQFLFEYFSETQRNKGNFPGRFSGRQFSNSRSEMNVSTLELGDSALYLCASSLILPGQGGNEQYFGPGTRLTVT.